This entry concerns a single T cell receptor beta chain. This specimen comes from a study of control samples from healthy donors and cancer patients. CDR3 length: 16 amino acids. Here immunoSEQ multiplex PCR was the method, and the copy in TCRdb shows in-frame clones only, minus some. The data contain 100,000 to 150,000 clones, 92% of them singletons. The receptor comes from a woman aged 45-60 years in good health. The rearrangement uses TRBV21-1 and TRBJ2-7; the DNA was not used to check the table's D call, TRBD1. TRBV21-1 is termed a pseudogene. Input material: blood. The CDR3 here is CASLNRGHSTQGEQYF. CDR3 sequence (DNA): TGTGCCAGCCTGAACAGGGGGCATTCAACCCAGGGGGAGCAGTACTTC.